The 31 T cell receptor beta chains below come from one sample, sequenced in a study of regulatory T cells in long-lasting Graves disease. Construction of the TCR beta libraries employed iRepertoire HTBI primers in conjunction with Arm-PCR of CDR3 regions. TCRdb itself ran the multiplex PCR reads through MiXCR, one entry per CDR3 protein. The sample shows 520,000 or so distinct CDR3 sequences, 12% of them seen only once. This sample's time point: newly diagnosed GD, antithyroid drugs for less than 3 months. Researchers made the TCR library from RNA that was extracted from PBMCs. This sample was shared with a second study, whose subject was T cells in Graves' hyperthyroidism and ophthalmopathy.

The material sequenced was peripheral blood mononuclear cells (PBMCs), taken at new diagnosis, from a patient treated with antithyroid drugs. The receptors derive from a woman under 40 with Graves disease.

This clonotype was found many times. This rearrangement joins TRBV7-9 to TRBJ1-1; D remains ambiguous. The V gene's germline CDR1 is SEHNR and CDR2 FQNEAQ (reference sequence). CDR3 size: 13 residues. V was clipped by 4 bases and J by 5 bases, with 11 bases between them. The CDR3 reads CASSSHSDTEAFF. The DNA of the CDR3 is TGTGCCAGCAGCTCACACTCGGATACTGAAGCTTTCTTT.

This clonotype was seen ten or more times. This chain uses TRBV28 with TRBJ2-5; D tentatively reads TRBD1 or TRBD2 (6 bases each). The CDR3 is 13 residues long. Germline V gives CDR1 MDHEN, CDR2 SYDVKM. Trimming pared 2 bases from V and 5 bases from J, leaving 9 bases between. CDR3: CASSLRGAETQYF. The CDR3 DNA is TGTGCCAGCAGTTTAAGGGGGGCTGAGACCCAGTACTTC.

This clonotype was seen repeatedly, ten times or more. The chain joins TRBV6-5 to TRBJ1-5; no clear D gene. Germline lookup yields CDR1 MNHEY and CDR2 SVGAGI. V was pared by 2 bases and J by 8 bases, with 13 bases between. The CDR3 is 14 residues long. DNA of the CDR3: TGTGCCAGCAGTTACGACGGTTTTAAGAAGCCCCAGCATTTT. This encodes CASSYDGFKKPQHF.

The chain's CDR3 is CASSTGTGPNTGELFF. The CDR3 DNA reads as TGTGCCAGCAGCACCGGGACAGGGCCGAACACCGGGGAGCTGTTTTTT. The chain combines TRBV9 with TRBJ2-2; 9 bases match TRBD1. The J segment lost 0 bases and the V segment lost 4 bases, leaving 4 bases of the junction unmatched. The germline V gene has CDR1 SGDLS and CDR2 YYNGEE. This CDR3 is built from 16 residues.

The gene calls are TRBV6-4 and TRBJ2-7, with 12 bases matching TRBD2. Germline CDR1 and CDR2: MRHNA and SNTAGT. The CDR3 is made up of 16 amino acids. Trimming removed 5 bases from V and 6 bases from J; junction bases left unmatched: 11. The CDR3 spells CASSYQPGLAGTEQYF. In DNA form, the CDR3 reads TGTGCCAGCAGTTATCAACCGGGACTAGCGGGTACCGAGCAGTACTTC.

This clonotype was counted ten times or more. This chain joins TRBV15 and TRBJ2-2; no firm D call. V was trimmed by 1 base and J by 2 bases, leaving 8 bases between them. Germline V CDR1 and CDR2: LNHNV, YYDKDF (reference sequence). CDR3 length equals 15 residues. For the CDR3, the DNA is TGTGCCACCAGCAGAGCTCCGGCTAACACCGGGGAGCTGTTTTTT. It encodes CATSRAPANTGELFF.

This clonotype was seen many times. The V and J genes are TRBV28 and TRBJ2-1; 12 nucleotides match TRBD1. The CDR3 covers 16 residues. Looked up from germline, CDR1 is MDHEN and CDR2 is SYDVKM. V shed 4 bases, J shed 4 bases, and the junction held 5 bases outside the gene matches. CDR3 sequence reads: CASSSPGQGAYNEQFF. In DNA, the CDR3 is TGTGCCAGCAGTTCCCCGGGACAGGGGGCTTACAATGAGCAGTTCTTC.

This clonotype was counted many times. DNA of the CDR3: TGTGCCAGCAGGAGACTAGCGGGAGGTACTTACAATGAGCAGTTCTTC. This translates into CASRRLAGGTYNEQFF. The J gene is TRBJ2-1, the V gene TRBV2, with 13 bases that match TRBD2. V lost 6 bases to trimming and J lost 4 bases; unmatched junction nucleotides: 6. This CDR3 has 16 residues. Germline lookup yields CDR1 SNHLY and CDR2 FYNNEI.

The table lists this clonotype with many counts. CDR3 residues: CASRIKGQEFF. DNA of the CDR3: TGTGCCAGCAGGATAAAGGGACAAGAGTTCTTC. The J gene is TRBJ2-1, the V gene TRBV7-9, with D maybe TRBD1 (6 bases). Per germline, CDR1 SEHNR and CDR2 FQNEAQ (reference sequence). V lost 6 bases to trimming and J lost 14 bases, with 14 bases between them. The CDR3 totals 11 residues.

This clonotype was counted many times. CDR3 amino acids: CASRFFGTDTQYF. For the CDR3, the DNA is TGTGCCAGCAGGTTTTTTGGCACAGATACGCAGTATTTT. The chain links TRBV6-1 to TRBJ2-3; D unresolved. V lost 6 bases and J 1 base, leaving 8 bases between the germline ends. In germline, CDR1 is MNHNS, CDR2 SASEGT. The length of the CDR3 is 13 residues.

In this sample, this clonotype turned up a few times. This CDR3 reads CSASEVRSNSYEQYF. The CDR3, as DNA: TGCAGTGCTAGTGAAGTACGTAGCAACTCCTACGAGCAGTACTTC. This chain connects TRBV20-1 to TRBJ2-7; the D is unclear. CDR1 is DFQATT, CDR2 SNEGSKA, per germline (reference sequence). This CDR3 spans 15 amino acids. The V gene lost 3 bases and the J gene lost 0 bases, with 15 bases spanning the gap.

This chain joins TRBV18 and TRBJ1-1; D gene uncertain. The CDR3 extends over 14 amino acids. Per germline, CDR1 KGHSH and CDR2 LQKENI. Trimming removed 2 bases at V and 0 bases at J, with 7 bases between. The DNA for the CDR3 is TGTGCCAGCTCACCAGAGACTATGAACACTGAAGCTTTCTTT. Amino acid sequence: CASSPETMNTEAFF. Together with reference TRBV18 and TRBJ1-1, the CDR3 gives the full variable domain: NAGVMQNPRHLVRRRGQEARLRCSPMKGHSHVYWYRQLPEEGLKFMVYLQKENIIDESGMPKERFSAEFPKEGPSILRIQQVVRGDSAAYFCASSPETMNTEAFFGQGTRLTVV.

This clonotype was observed many times. The V gene is TRBV7-9, the J gene TRBJ2-5, with 9 bases matching TRBD1. V lost 6 bases to trimming and J lost 4 bases; unmatched junction nucleotides: 3. The CDR3 covers 13 residues. The germline V gene has CDR1 SEHNR and CDR2 FQNEAQ (reference sequence). CDR3 sequence (DNA): TGTGCCAGCAGGGGACAGGGAAGAGAGACCCAGTACTTC. This sequence encodes CASRGQGRETQYF.

The rearrangement uses TRBV19 and TRBJ1-1, with D unclear. In germline, CDR1 is LNHDA, CDR2 SQIVND (reference sequence). The CDR3 is 15 amino acids. Trimming stripped 1 base from V and 0 bases from J, with 9 bases between. CDR3: CASSIGEVMNTEAFF. The CDR3 DNA reads as TGTGCCAGTAGTATAGGGGAGGTTATGAACACTGAAGCTTTCTTT.

This clonotype showed up many times. The chain is built from TRBV11-3 and TRBJ1-5, with D possibly TRBD1 on 5 matching bases. The CDR3 consists of 13 residues. Germline values: CDR1 SGHNT, CDR2 YENEEA. Trimming shortened V by 5 bases and J by 1 base, and 6 bases separated the two germline ends. CDR3 sequence: CASSPGSNQPQHF. CDR3 coding DNA: TGTGCCAGCAGCCCAGGGAGCAATCAGCCCCAGCATTTT.

The chain has TRBV18 and TRBJ2-5; D uncertain. The V end lost 0 bases, the J end lost 4 bases, and 12 bases lay between the germline ends. CDR1 is KGHSH and CDR2 is LQKENI in the germline V gene. The CDR3 has 15 amino acids. The CDR3 DNA reads as TGTGCCAGCTCACCACCGAACCCCGTCGGAGAGACCCAGTACTTC. The encoded protein is CASSPPNPVGETQYF.

The sample holds many counts of this clonotype. The chain uses TRBV11-2 and TRBJ2-3; TRBD1 is a possible D gene (6 bases). V was shortened by 5 bases and J by 4 bases, with 19 bases between the two germline ends. The CDR3 contains 16 residues. Germline V gives CDR1 SGHAT, CDR2 FQNNGV. The CDR3 is CASSAFSAGAADTQYF. The CDR3 coding sequence is TGTGCCAGCAGCGCATTTTCCGCAGGGGCGGCAGATACGCAGTATTTT.

The rearrangement links TRBV20-1 to TRBJ2-1, with D uncertain. The CDR3 contains 13 residues. V was trimmed by 0 bases and J by 8 bases, leaving 11 bases between them. Germline CDR1 DFQATT, CDR2 SNEGSKA (reference sequence). In DNA, the CDR3 is TGCAGTGCTAGAGATCCTAGAGTAGATGAGCAGTTCTTC. It yields the protein CSARDPRVDEQFF.

The chain links TRBV9 to TRBJ2-4; 9 bases match TRBD1. The germline CDR1 and CDR2 sequences are SGDLS and YYNGEE. V trimming: 3 bases; J trimming: 3 bases; junction bases outside the gene matches: 10. This CDR3 comprises 17 residues. CDR3 loop: CASSDGDRGKVKNIQYF. Here the CDR3 DNA reads TGTGCCAGCAGCGACGGAGACAGGGGGAAAGTCAAAAACATTCAGTACTTC. Full variable domain (outside the CDR3, taken from reference TRBV9 and TRBJ2-4): DSGVTQTPKHLITATGQRVTLRCSPRSGDLSVYWYQQSLDQGLQFLIQYYNGEERAKGNILERFSAQQFPDLHSELNLSSLELGDSALYFCASSDGDRGKVKNIQYFGAGTRLSVL.

V usage is TRBV6-1 and J usage is TRBJ1-1, with 7 bases aligning to TRBD1. The CDR3 covers 15 residues. V lost 7 bases and J lost 1; bases outside the gene matches: 9. CDR1 and CDR2 (germline): MNHNS, SASEGT. The DNA for the CDR3 is TGTGCCAGCAATAAGAGGGGACAGAAGAACACTGAAGCTTTCTTT. This encodes CASNKRGQKNTEAFF.

Of note for this clonotype: This may come from a read error, since a much larger clone is one base off. The chain is built from TRBV11-3 and TRBJ2-1; D gene ambiguous. The germline V gene has CDR1 SGHNT and CDR2 YENEEA. The CDR3 is 13 residues long. The CDR3 loop reads CDSSPMWVNEQFF. The DNA of the CDR3 is TGTGACAGCAGCCCGATGTGGGTGAATGAGCAGTTCTTC. The full variable domain, rest sourced from reference TRBV11-3 and TRBJ2-1, is EAGVVQSPRYKIIEKKQPVAFWCNPISGHNTLYWYLQNLGQGPELLIRYENEEAVDDSQLPKDRFSAERLKGVDSTLKIQPAELGDSAVYLCDSSPMWVNEQFFGPGTRLTVL.

This clonotype was picked up many times. The chain recombines TRBV27 with TRBJ2-1; the match to TRBD2 covers 13 bases. Losses at the gene ends were 4 bases for V and 1 base for J; bases not matched to a gene: 7. Germline values: CDR1 MNHEY, CDR2 SMNVEV (reference sequence). The CDR3 spans 18 residues. CDR3 protein: CASSSGLAGEGSYNEQFF. The CDR3 region has the DNA TGTGCCAGCAGTTCTGGACTAGCGGGAGAAGGTTCCTACAATGAGCAGTTCTTC.

The gene calls are TRBV6-2 or TRBV6-3 and TRBJ2-5, with no clear D. Between the trimmed V and J ends, which lost 7 bases and 3 bases, there was a span of 9 bases. Germline lookup yields CDR1 MNHEY and CDR2 SVGEGT. CDR3 length equals 12 residues. Written as DNA, the CDR3 is TGTGCCAGCAAAATCGAGGAAGAGACCCAGTACTTC. As protein: CASKIEEETQYF.

This clonotype was seen only a few times. The CDR3: CASSVGVGSYNEQFF. The CDR3 nucleotides are TGTGCCAGCAGCGTAGGGGTCGGGTCCTACAATGAGCAGTTCTTC. The genes are TRBV9 and TRBJ2-1; no clear D gene. Germline lookup yields CDR1 SGDLS and CDR2 YYNGEE. The CDR3 is 15 residues long. Between the trimmed V and J ends, which lost 0 bases and 1 base, there was a span of 8 bases.

This clonotype showed up many times. The chain couples TRBV7-9 to TRBJ2-6; D is ambiguous. CDR3 size: 14 residues. Trimming removed 2 bases from V and 4 bases from J, with 6 bases in between. In germline, CDR1 is SEHNR, CDR2 FQNEAQ (reference sequence). Written as DNA, the CDR3 is TGTGCCAGCAGCTTAAATTCCGGGGCCAACGTCCTGACTTTC. Translation: CASSLNSGANVLTF.

This clonotype was detected a few times. The genes are TRBV29-1 and TRBJ2-5; 11 positions match TRBD1. This CDR3 is built from 14 residues. Germline values: CDR1 SQVTM, CDR2 ANQGSEA. V lost 1 base, J lost 7 bases, and 5 bases stayed unmatched. CDR3 residues: CSVEGTGGVGTQYF. The CDR3 DNA reads as TGCAGCGTTGAAGGGACAGGGGGCGTCGGGACCCAGTACTTC. Variable domain in full (rest from reference TRBV29-1 and TRBJ2-5): SAVISQKPSRDICQRGTSLTIQCQVDSQVTMMFWYRQQPGQSLTLIATANQGSEATYESGFVIDKFPISRPNLTFSTLTVSNMSPEDSSIYLCSVEGTGGVGTQYFGPGTRLLVL.

This clonotype was counted at least ten times. The chain is built from TRBV6-1 and TRBJ2-5; D is perhaps TRBD1 (6 bases). Germline CDR1 reads MNHNS; CDR2 reads SASEGT. The CDR3 totals 13 residues. Deletions cut 5 bases from V and 2 bases from J, with 9 bases between. The CDR3, as DNA: TGTGCCAGCAGTCCGGACAGACAAGAGACCCAGTACTTC. It codes for CASSPDRQETQYF.

Only a few counts were recorded for this clonotype. The CDR3 loop reads CASSPRTSGRADTQYF. CDR3 bases: TGCGCCAGCAGCCCCCGGACTAGCGGGAGAGCAGATACGCAGTATTTT. The V call is TRBV4-3, the J call TRBJ2-3, with TRBD2 matching over 13 bases. The V segment lost 4 bases and the J segment 4 bases; nucleotides outside the gene matches: 5. From germline, CDR1 is LGHNA and CDR2 YSLEER. The CDR3 is 16 residues long.

This clonotype was seen only a few times. The chain couples TRBV18 to TRBJ1-1, with 7 bases lining up with TRBD1. Trimming at V came to 3 bases and at J to 0 bases, leaving 13 bases not matched to a gene. This CDR3 comprises 18 residues. The germline V gene encodes CDR1 KGHSH and CDR2 LQKENI. In DNA, the CDR3 is TGTGCCAGCTCACCGTACTCCGGGACAGTGGGAATGAACACTGAAGCTTTCTTT. This translates into CASSPYSGTVGMNTEAFF. Filled out from reference TRBV18 and TRBJ1-1, the complete variable domain reads NAGVMQNPRHLVRRRGQEARLRCSPMKGHSHVYWYRQLPEEGLKFMVYLQKENIIDESGMPKERFSAEFPKEGPSILRIQQVVRGDSAAYFCASSPYSGTVGMNTEAFFGQGTRLTVV.

Only a few counts were recorded for this clonotype. J is TRBJ2-5 and V is TRBV7-2; no definite D call. The V gene lost 1 base and the J gene lost 1 base, with 10 bases spanning the gap. Germline-derived CDR1 and CDR2 are SGHTA and FQGNSA. CDR3 length equals 15 residues. The CDR3 DNA follows: TGTGCCAGCAGCTTAGACCCCCACGGCCAAGAGACCCAGTACTTC. This encodes CASSLDPHGQETQYF.

This clonotype was counted at least ten times. The CDR3 region has the DNA TGTGCCAGCAGCTTGAACGGCGGTGGTCAGCCCCAGCATTTT. Amino acid sequence: CASSLNGGGQPQHF. This chain joins TRBV13 and TRBJ1-5; no clear D. The V gene lost 3 bases and the J gene lost 6 bases, with 12 bases spanning the gap. In germline, CDR1 is PRHDT, CDR2 FYEKMQ (reference sequence). This CDR3 contains 14 residues.